This entry lists 18 T cell receptor beta chains sequenced from one sample in a study of response to subunit inactivated influenza vaccine. TCRdb recomputed calls from the RT-PCR reads with MiXCR, one row per CDR3 protein. The sample lists fewer than 600,000 distinct CDR3 sequences; less than 7.5% were seen once. Specimen: PBMCs from blood, collected approximately 25 months after vaccination. The receptors come from a man aged 50 to 69 who received an inactivated influenza vaccine.

This clonotype was recorded many times. The rearrangement links TRBV20-1 to TRBJ2-1; D remains ambiguous. Trimming stripped 6 bases from V and 7 bases from J, with 10 bases between. CDR1 is DFQATT and CDR2 is SNEGSKA in the germline V gene (reference sequence). The CDR3 covers 11 residues. CDR3 sequence: CSAVRRNEQFF. The CDR3 region has the DNA TGCAGTGCGGTTAGACGGAATGAGCAGTTCTTC.

Points on this clonotype: A junction end diverges from the germline sequence, so it may reflect a read error. V and J are TRBV28 and TRBJ2-7; 12 nucleotides agree with TRBD1. CDR1 and CDR2 from the germline V gene are MDHEN and SYDVKM. The CDR3 is 16 residues long. CDR3 DNA: TGTGCCAGCAGTCCGCTTCCCGGGACAGGGGGCGAGATCAGGGACTTC. As protein: CASSPLPGTGGEIRDF.

This clonotype has only a few counts. The J gene is TRBJ2-3, the V gene TRBV5-5; D is possibly TRBD1 (6 bases). V shed 5 bases and J shed 0 bases, with 16 bases lying between them. The CDR3 is 16 residues long. Germline values: CDR1 SGHKS, CDR2 YYEKEE (reference sequence). CDR3 protein: CASSAFRGSSTDTQYF. The CDR3 coding sequence is TGTGCCAGCAGTGCGTTTAGGGGGTCGAGCACAGATACGCAGTATTTT.

This clonotype was found many times. This chain connects TRBV7-9 to TRBJ2-4; 9 positions agree with TRBD1. The CDR3 consists of 15 residues. V was clipped by 5 bases and J by 1 base; unmatched bases: 3. CDR1 is SEHNR and CDR2 is FQNEAQ in the germline V gene (reference sequence). The CDR3 DNA reads TGTGCCAGCAGCCCCGGGACAGGGGCCAAAAACATTCAGTACTTC. It specifies CASSPGTGAKNIQYF.

This chain connects TRBV7-2 to TRBJ1-6, with D maybe TRBD1 (6 bases). The CDR3 is 13 amino acids. V lost 4 bases and J 13 bases, leaving 14 bases between the germline ends. In germline, CDR1 is SGHTA, CDR2 FQGNSA. The CDR3, as DNA: TGTGCCAGCAGCTCCAAGACAGGCCTTCCCCTCCACTTT. Encoded protein: CASSSKTGLPLHF.

This clonotype was counted only a few times. The V and J genes are TRBV7-2 and TRBJ2-7; 7 bases align to TRBD2. CDR3 length equals 15 residues. Per germline, CDR1 SGHTA and CDR2 FQGNSA. Unmatched junction bases numbered 7, after V lost 1 base and J lost 4 bases. CDR3 sequence (DNA): TGTGCCAGCAGCTTAGGAACTAGCGCGAGATACGAGCAGTACTTC. Amino acids: CASSLGTSARYEQYF.

This clonotype was picked up a small number of times. The chain links TRBV3-1 to TRBJ2-7; TRBD2 agrees at 7 bases. The junction had 5 bases not matched to a gene; V was cut back by 4 bases and J by 5 bases. Germline CDR1 is LGHDT and CDR2 is YNNKEL (reference sequence). The CDR3 is 13 amino acids. The CDR3 DNA reads TGTGCCAGCAGCCTGGGAGGGCCCGACGAGCAGTACTTC. It yields the protein CASSLGGPDEQYF.

Many counts were recorded for this clonotype. This rearrangement joins TRBV4-2 to TRBJ1-1; TRBD1 matches at 11 bases. This CDR3 comprises 15 residues. The germline gives CDR1 LGHNA, CDR2 YNFKEQ. V lost 0 bases to trimming and J lost 10 bases; unmatched junction nucleotides: 7. The CDR3 loop is CASSQEAGTGGTAFF. The CDR3 DNA reads TGTGCCAGCAGCCAAGAGGCCGGGACAGGGGGGACAGCTTTCTTT.

This clonotype has just a few counts. J is TRBJ2-3 and V is TRBV24-1; possibly TRBD2 for D (5 bases). Trimming shortened V by 4 bases and J by 7 bases, and 14 bases separated the two germline ends. This CDR3 comprises 14 residues. The germline V gene encodes CDR1 KGHDR and CDR2 SFDVKD. The CDR3 region is CATSDRTGTNTQYF. Written as DNA, the CDR3 is TGTGCCACCAGTGACCGGACTGGTACCAATACGCAGTATTTT.

This clonotype has at least ten counts. The chain is built from TRBV7-9 and TRBJ1-2; 8 positions agree with TRBD1. There are 16 residues in the CDR3. V lost 4 bases to trimming and J lost 8 bases; unmatched junction nucleotides: 15. CDR1 SEHNR and CDR2 FQNEAQ come from the germline V gene (reference sequence). The DNA for the CDR3 is TGTGCCAGCAGCTCGACGGACAGGGTTCGGGTGGAAGGCTACACCTTC. This translates into CASSSTDRVRVEGYTF.

This clonotype occurred many times. The rearrangement joins TRBV24-1 to TRBJ1-5; no clear D. The V end lost 0 bases, the J end lost 0 bases, and 2 bases lay between the germline ends. Germline values: CDR1 KGHDR, CDR2 SFDVKD. The CDR3 is 14 amino acids. The chain's CDR3 is CATSDLDSNQPQHF. The CDR3 bases are TGTGCCACCAGTGATTTGGATAGCAATCAGCCCCAGCATTTT.

This clonotype was detected a few times. The gene calls are TRBV7-9 and TRBJ2-6; D unresolved. The CDR3 is 16 residues long. The germline CDR1 and CDR2 sequences are SEHNR and FQNEAQ (reference sequence). V lost 5 bases, J lost 0 bases, and 11 bases lay in between. Written as DNA, the CDR3 is TGTGCCAGCAGCCCAGGTAGTGGCTCTGGGGCCAACGTCCTGACTTTC. As protein: CASSPGSGSGANVLTF.

This clonotype was seen at least ten times. J is TRBJ1-5 and V is TRBV20-1; D gene ambiguous. The ends were cut back, 5 bases at V and 6 bases at J, with 20 bases in the middle. The CDR3 covers 15 residues. Germline CDR1 reads DFQATT; CDR2 reads SNEGSKA (reference sequence). The CDR3 coding sequence is TGCAGTGCTGGCCCAGACGGAGCCCCAGGTCAGCCCCAGCATTTT. As protein: CSAGPDGAPGQPQHF.

This clonotype was counted only a few times. This chain connects TRBV4-3 to TRBJ2-7; perhaps D is TRBD1 or TRBD2 (5 bases each). The V end was cut by 1 base, the J end by 6 bases, with 13 bases between. The CDR3 is 14 residues long. Germline assignment: CDR1 LGHNA and CDR2 YSLEER. CDR3 protein: CASSQGAGSGEQYF. The CDR3 nucleotides are TGCGCCAGCAGCCAAGGGGCAGGGAGCGGCGAGCAGTACTTC.

The rearrangement joins TRBV4-2 to TRBJ2-3; weak D call: TRBD2 (7 bases). CDR3 length: 16 amino acids. The V gene's germline CDR1 is LGHNA and CDR2 YNFKEQ. V gave up 1 base and J gave up 8 bases, with 19 bases separating them. The CDR3 DNA follows: TGTGCCAGCAGCCAAGGGGCCCCCGGGGGGCGGGGTACGCAGTATTTT. Amino acids: CASSQGAPGGRGTQYF.

The chain uses TRBV20-1 and TRBJ2-5; D unclear. CDR3 length equals 12 residues. Per the germline V gene, CDR1 is DFQATT and CDR2 is SNEGSKA (reference sequence). The V end was cut by 3 bases, the J end by 5 bases, with 10 bases between. Here the CDR3 reads CSASNHGETQYF. CDR3 nucleotide sequence: TGCAGTGCTAGCAACCACGGGGAGACCCAGTACTTC.

The gene calls are TRBV28 and TRBJ1-2; TRBD1 agrees at 7 bases. Germline-derived CDR1 and CDR2 are MDHEN and SYDVKM. There are 13 residues in the CDR3. Trimming at V came to 8 bases and at J to 5 bases, leaving 8 bases not matched to a gene. CDR3 DNA sequence: TGTGCCAGCCAATCCGGGACAGCTTATGGCTACACCTTC. Its protein product is CASQSGTAYGYTF.

This clonotype has ten or more counts. At one boundary the junction diverges from the germline segment, which might be a read error. The chain uses TRBV6-2 or TRBV6-3 and TRBJ2-3; 10 positions agree with TRBD2. The CDR3 is made up of 15 amino acids. The germline V gene encodes CDR1 MNHEY and CDR2 SVGEGT. The CDR3 coding sequence is TGTACCAGCACAGAGCGGGGGGGAAGCACAGATACGCAGTATTTT. Encoded protein: CTSTERGGSTDTQYF.